This T cell receptor (beta chain) originates from a study of metastatic and nonmetastatic thyroid tumors. Findings and limits, study-wide: According to reports, the diversity of TCR beta was significantly higher in malignant thyroid tumors than in benign nodules, and this held in both blood and tumor samples.

This clone was seen a few times. As yet, its antigen is unknown. TCRdb reprocessed the PCR reads via MiXCR. Counted here are roughly 7,200 clones, 37% occurring once; the ten biggest clones make up approximately 40%. None of the patients had undergone any treatment ahead of thyroid surgery. Sequencing used tumor tissue. The receptor comes from a female donor with papillary thyroid cancer or a benign thyroid nodule (not recorded which). Some clones in this sample may be carry-over from other donors' samples.

CDR3 region: CASSWVGQVGSNVLTF. CDR3 coding DNA: TGTGCCAGCAGTTGGGTGGGACAGGTCGGGTCCAACGTCCTGACTTTC. This chain uses TRBV6-5 with TRBJ2-6, with 8 nucleotides matching TRBD1. Germline V gene data show CDR1 as MNHEY and CDR2 as SVGAGI. The CDR3 is 16 residues long. Trimming cost V 4 bases and J 8 bases; bases outside gene matches: 10.